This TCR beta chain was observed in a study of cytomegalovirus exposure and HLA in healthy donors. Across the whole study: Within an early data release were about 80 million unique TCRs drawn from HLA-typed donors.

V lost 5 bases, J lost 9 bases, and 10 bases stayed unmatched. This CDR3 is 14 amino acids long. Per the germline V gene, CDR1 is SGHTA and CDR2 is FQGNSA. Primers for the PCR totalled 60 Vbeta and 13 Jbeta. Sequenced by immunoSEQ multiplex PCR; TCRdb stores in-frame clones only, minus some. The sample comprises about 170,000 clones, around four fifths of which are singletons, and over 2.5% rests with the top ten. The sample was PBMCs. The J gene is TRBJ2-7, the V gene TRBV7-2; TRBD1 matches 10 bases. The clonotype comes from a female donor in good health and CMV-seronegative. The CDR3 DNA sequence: TGTGCCAGCAGCCCCCGGACAGGGGGGCTTGGGCAGTACTTC. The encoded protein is CASSPRTGGLGQYF.